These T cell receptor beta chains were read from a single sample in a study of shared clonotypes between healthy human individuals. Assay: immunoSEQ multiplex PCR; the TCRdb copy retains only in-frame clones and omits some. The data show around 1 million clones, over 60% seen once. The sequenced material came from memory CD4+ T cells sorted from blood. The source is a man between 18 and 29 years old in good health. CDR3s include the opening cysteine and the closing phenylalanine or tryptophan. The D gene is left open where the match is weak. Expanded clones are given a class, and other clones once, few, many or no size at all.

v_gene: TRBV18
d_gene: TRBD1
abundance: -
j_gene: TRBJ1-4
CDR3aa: CASSPRTGANEKLFF
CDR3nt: TGTGCCAGCTCACCACGCACAGGGGCCAATGAAAAACTGTTTTTT

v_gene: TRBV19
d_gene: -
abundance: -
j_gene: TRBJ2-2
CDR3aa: CASSMVGPNTGELFF
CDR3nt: TGTGCCAGTAGTATGGTGGGCCCTAACACCGGGGAGCTGTTTTTT

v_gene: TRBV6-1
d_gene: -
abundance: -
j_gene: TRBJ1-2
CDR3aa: CASSESGQIYGYTF
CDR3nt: TGTGCCAGCAGTGAGTCTGGACAGATTTATGGCTACACCTTC

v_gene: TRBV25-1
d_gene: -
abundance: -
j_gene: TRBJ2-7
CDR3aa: CASTQGATYEQYF
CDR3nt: TGTGCCAGCACCCAGGGAGCGACCTACGAGCAGTACTTC

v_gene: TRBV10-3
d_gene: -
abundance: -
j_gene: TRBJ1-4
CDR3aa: CAISSGTKGTNEKLFF
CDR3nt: TGTGCCATCAGTTCCGGTACAAAGGGGACTAATGAAAAACTGTTTTTT

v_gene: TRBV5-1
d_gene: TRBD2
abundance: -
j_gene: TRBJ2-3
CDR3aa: CASSLGSSGGTDTQYF
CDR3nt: TGCGCCAGCAGCTTGGGATCTAGCGGGGGCACAGATACGCAGTATTTT

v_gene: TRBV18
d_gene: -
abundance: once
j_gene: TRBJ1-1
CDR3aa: CASSPQETGTEAFF
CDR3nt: TGTGCCAGCTCACCACAGGAAACGGGCACTGAAGCTTTCTTT

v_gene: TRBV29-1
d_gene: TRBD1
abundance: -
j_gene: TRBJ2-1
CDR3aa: CSVVRTDRVYNEQFF
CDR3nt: TGCAGCGTTGTTCGTACCGACAGGGTCTACAATGAGCAGTTCTTC

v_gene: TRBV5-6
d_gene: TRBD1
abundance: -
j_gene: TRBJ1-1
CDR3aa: CASSSYRGWNTEAFF
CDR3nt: TGTGCCAGCAGCTCCTACAGGGGTTGGAACACTGAAGCTTTCTTT

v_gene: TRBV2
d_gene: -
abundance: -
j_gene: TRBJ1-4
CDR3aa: CASSMGITASSGEKLFF
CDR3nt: TGTGCCAGCTCGATGGGCATCACTGCTTCCTCGGGTGAAAAACTGTTTTTT

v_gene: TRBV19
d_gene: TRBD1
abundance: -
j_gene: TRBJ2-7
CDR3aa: CASSVDRANEQYF
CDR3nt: TGTGCCAGTAGTGTGGACAGGGCAAACGAGCAGTACTTC

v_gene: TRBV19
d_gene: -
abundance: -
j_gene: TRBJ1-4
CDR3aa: CASSSQGGKLFF
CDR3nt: TGTGCCAGTAGTTCACAGGGAGGAAAACTGTTTTTT

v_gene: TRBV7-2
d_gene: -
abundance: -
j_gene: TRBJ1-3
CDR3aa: CASSLDQGLRNTIYF
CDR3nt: TGTGCCAGCAGCTTAGACCAGGGGCTTAGAAACACCATATATTTT

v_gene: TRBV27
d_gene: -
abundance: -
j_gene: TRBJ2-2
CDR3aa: CASSLRRNANTGELFF
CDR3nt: TGTGCCAGCAGTTTGAGGCGGAACGCGAACACCGGGGAGCTGTTTTTT

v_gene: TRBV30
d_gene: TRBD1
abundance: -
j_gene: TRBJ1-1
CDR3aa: CAWSRRDRKTEAFF
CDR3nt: TGTGCCTGGAGCCGACGGGACAGGAAGACTGAAGCTTTCTTT

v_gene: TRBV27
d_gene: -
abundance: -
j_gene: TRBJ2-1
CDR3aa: CASSPRGVNRNEQFF
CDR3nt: TGTGCCAGCAGTCCCCGCGGGGTTAATAGAAATGAGCAGTTCTTC

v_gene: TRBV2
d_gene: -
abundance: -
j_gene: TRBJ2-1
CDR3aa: CASKKEDNEQFF
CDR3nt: TGTGCCAGCAAGAAAGAGGATAATGAGCAGTTCTTC

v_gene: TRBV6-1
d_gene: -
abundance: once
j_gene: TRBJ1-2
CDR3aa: CASSARDAYGYTF
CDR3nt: TGTGCCAGCAGTGCCCGGGACGCCTATGGCTACACCTTC

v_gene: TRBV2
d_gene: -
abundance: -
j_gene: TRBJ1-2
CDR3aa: CASGKQGRDSNYGYTF
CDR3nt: TGTGCCAGCGGGAAACAGGGACGGGACTCTAACTATGGCTACACCTTC

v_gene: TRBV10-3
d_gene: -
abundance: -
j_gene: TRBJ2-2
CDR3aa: CAISDGYTGELFF
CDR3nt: TGTGCCATCAGTGATGGTTACACCGGGGAGCTGTTTTTT

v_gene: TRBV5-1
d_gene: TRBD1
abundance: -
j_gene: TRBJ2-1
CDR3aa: CASSSGTGPYNEQFF
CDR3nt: TGCGCCAGCAGCTCCGGGACAGGGCCCTACAATGAGCAGTTCTTC

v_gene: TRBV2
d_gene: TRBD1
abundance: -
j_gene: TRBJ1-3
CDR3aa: CASSINTGTGTIYF
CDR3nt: TGTGCCAGCAGTATTAATACCGGGACAGGGACCATATATTTT

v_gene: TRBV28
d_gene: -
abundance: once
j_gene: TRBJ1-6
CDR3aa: CASNPRSSYNSPLHF
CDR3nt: TGTGCCAGCAATCCTAGGAGCTCCTATAATTCACCCCTCCACTTT

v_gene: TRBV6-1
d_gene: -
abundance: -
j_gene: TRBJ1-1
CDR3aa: CASLLTGSTEAFF
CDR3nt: TGTGCCAGCCTCCTAACCGGGAGTACTGAAGCTTTCTTT

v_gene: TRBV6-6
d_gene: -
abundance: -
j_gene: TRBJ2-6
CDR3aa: CASSSFGANVLTF
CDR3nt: TGTGCCAGCAGTTCTTTTGGGGCCAACGTCCTGACTTTC

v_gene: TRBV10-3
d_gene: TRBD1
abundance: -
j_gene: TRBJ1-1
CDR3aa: CAIKGAGDTEAFF
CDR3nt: TGTGCCATCAAGGGGGCCGGGGACACTGAAGCTTTCTTT

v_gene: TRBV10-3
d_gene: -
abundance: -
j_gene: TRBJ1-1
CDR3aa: CAISEEPGATEAFF
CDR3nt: TGTGCCATCAGTGAGGAGCCGGGGGCAACTGAAGCTTTCTTT

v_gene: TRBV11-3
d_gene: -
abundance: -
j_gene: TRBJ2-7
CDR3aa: CASSLDGGYEQYF
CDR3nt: TGTGCCAGCAGCTTAGATGGCGGCTACGAGCAGTACTTC

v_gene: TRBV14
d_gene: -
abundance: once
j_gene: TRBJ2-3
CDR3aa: CASSQGLRGKSTDTQYF
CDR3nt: TGTGCCAGCAGCCAAGGGTTACGGGGGAAGAGCACAGATACGCAGTATTTT

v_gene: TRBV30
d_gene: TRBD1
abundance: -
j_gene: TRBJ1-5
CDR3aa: CAWSAGQGNQPQHF
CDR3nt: TGTGCCTGGAGTGCGGGACAGGGAAACCAGCCCCAGCATTTT

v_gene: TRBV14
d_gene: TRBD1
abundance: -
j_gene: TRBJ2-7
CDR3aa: CASSSRRGRTGYYEQYF
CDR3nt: TGTGCCAGCAGCTCCAGGAGGGGCAGGACAGGGTACTACGAGCAGTACTTC

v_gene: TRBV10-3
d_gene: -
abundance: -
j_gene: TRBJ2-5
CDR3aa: CAISAGQLWVETQYF
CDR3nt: TGTGCCATCAGTGCCGGACAGCTCTGGGTGGAGACCCAGTACTTC

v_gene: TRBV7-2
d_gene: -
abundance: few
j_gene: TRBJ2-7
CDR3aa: CASSLQGPNYEQYF
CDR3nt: TGTGCCAGCAGCTTACAAGGTCCGAATTACGAGCAGTACTTC